This T cell receptor (beta chain) was sequenced during a study of T cells in pancreatic ductal adenocarcinoma (dated by TCRdb to 2015 to 2018). For the study in its entirety: To learn about the adaptive T-cell response arising naturally, investigators profiled where tumor-infiltrating CD8+ T cells, together with suppressive cells, were located within resected pancreatic ductal adenocarcinoma, how abundant they were, and what qualities they showed. What the work shows at the level of the full study, not this receptor alone: Because inoperable disease is present at presentation in most pancreatic cancer patients, the resected cohort was biased toward the minority with early-stage disease. T-cell clonality did not differ significantly between tumor and blood, with mean clonality roughly 0.1 in tumors and 0.055 to 0.08 in blood. Comparisons of clonality between tumor and blood may be biased toward lower diversity because tumors are enriched in CD45RO+ effector T cells rather than naive T cells. Compared with tumor samples, blood samples had more total productive templates and approximately 8-fold more unique clonotypes.

This clone was counted a few times. Its binding antigen is unknown. Per-base qualities were not stored, and no clone one base away is much larger. The immunoSEQ hsTCRB kit was used to amplify TCR beta CDR3 regions from genomic DNA. An Illumina HiSeq system was used for high-throughput TRB CDR3 sequencing. The study's processing was this. The immunoSEQ software was used to analyze sequencing reads, and nonproductive sequences containing premature stops or frame-shifts were removed. To calculate repertoire clonality, Shannon entropy was normalized by log2 of the number of unique productive sequences, and that value was subtracted from one. TCRdb holds this immuneACCESS table with in-frame rearrangements only. Some clones are missing; in checked studies, unresolved V genes explain under half, and the rest has no known cause. The DNA gave D and trimming, while V, J and clone size come from that table. The table for this sample lists over 2,500 clones; 74% of them were counted only once. The biggest ten clones account for over 11% of the sample.

The selected pancreatic ductal adenocarcinoma patients had received surgery without neoadjuvant therapy. Immediately after surgery, resected tumor tissue was placed into ice-cold media, and part of the tissue was flash frozen for DNA and RNA. Genomic DNA was extracted from roughly 7 PBMC and roughly ten flash-frozen tumor specimens using the DNeasy Blood and Tissue Kit with Proteinase K and RNase treatment. Taken from cysteine to phenylalanine, the CDR3 has 14 residues. Only the CDR3 part of the read is kept: 42 bases, read in frame from the first base. The germline V gene yields SGHTA for CDR1 and FQGNSA for CDR2. Trimming takes 5 bases off V and 2 bases off J; junction bases not matched to a gene: 6.

The sequenced material came from pancreatic tumor tissue. In this chain, TRBV7-2 is recombined with TRBJ2-7, with 7 junctional bases fitting TRBD1. This TCR was sampled from a human donor with pancreatic ductal adenocarcinoma. The DNA sequence is as follows: TGTGCCAGCAGCGCTAGACAGGGTACCTACGAGCAGTACTTC. Its translation is CASSARQGTYEQYF.